This entry lists 32 T cell receptor beta chains sequenced from one sample in a study of PD-L1 blockade in urothelial cancer. Here immunoSEQ multiplex PCR was the method, and the copy in TCRdb shows in-frame clones only, minus some. The sample carries around 70,000 clones, roughly nine tenths recorded once. Indicated time point: pretreatment peripheral blood. The material was PBMCs, obtained around atezolizumab (anti-PD-L1) treatment. All receptors derive from a man between 65 and 85 years old with urothelial cancer.

The rearrangement uses TRBV5-6 and TRBJ2-1; 10 bases line up with TRBD2. V shed 2 bases, J shed 12 bases, and the junction held 5 bases outside the gene matches. CDR3 length equals 13 residues. Germline V gives CDR1 SGHDT, CDR2 YYEEEE. Here the CDR3 reads CASSLTSGNGQFF. The CDR3 bases are TGTGCCAGCAGCTTAACTAGCGGGAACGGGCAGTTCTTC.

The gene calls are TRBV25-1 and TRBJ2-1; perhaps TRBD1 as D (5 bases). Germline CDR1 reads MGHDK; CDR2 reads SYGVNS. The V gene lost 6 bases and the J gene lost 8 bases, with 14 bases spanning the gap. The CDR3 totals 13 residues. The CDR3 reads CASSPLTGHEQFF. The DNA of the CDR3 is TGTGCCAGCAGCCCACTCACAGGACATGAGCAGTTCTTC.

The rearrangement uses TRBV5-1 and TRBJ2-7, with 8 nucleotides matching TRBD2. The CDR3 length is 16 residues. Germline V gene data show CDR1 as SGHRS and CDR2 as YFSETQ. V lost 4 bases, J lost 4 bases, and 13 bases stayed unmatched. The CDR3: CASSPSGGDRLYEQYF. In DNA form, the CDR3 reads TGCGCCAGCAGCCCCTCCGGGGGGGACCGATTATACGAGCAGTACTTC.

The chain combines TRBV11-2 with TRBJ1-1; weak D call: TRBD1 (5 bases). V gave up 0 bases and J gave up 4 bases, with 12 bases separating them. CDR3 length equals 15 residues. Looked up from germline, CDR1 is SGHAT and CDR2 is FQNNGV. CDR3 DNA: TGTGCCAGCAGCTTAGAAGCCATGGGGGGCACTGAAGCTTTCTTT. Translated: CASSLEAMGGTEAFF.

Note on this clone: A read error may account for a junction end that differs from germline. The CDR3 loop is CASSPLASGMDTGEPFF. CDR3 bases: TGTGCCAGCTCACCCCTCGCTAGCGGGATGGACACCGGGGAGCCGTTTTTT. The chain combines TRBV18 with TRBJ2-2; 9 positions agree with TRBD2. CDR1 KGHSH and CDR2 LQKENI come from the germline V gene. The CDR3 contains 17 residues.

This clone was counted a few times. This chain connects TRBV27 to TRBJ2-7; D gene ambiguous. V lost 1 base, J lost 1 base, and 8 bases lay in between. CDR1 is MNHEY and CDR2 is SMNVEV in the germline V gene (reference sequence). CDR3 size: 14 residues. In nucleotides, the CDR3 is TGTGCCAGCAGTTTATTTCCCCAATCCTACGAGCAGTACTTC. Translated, it gives CASSLFPQSYEQYF.

This sequence joins TRBV5-6 and TRBJ2-1, with TRBD2 matching 10 bases. V lost 3 bases to trimming and J lost 2 bases; unmatched junction nucleotides: 11. Looked up from germline, CDR1 is SGHDT and CDR2 is YYEEEE. This CDR3 comprises 18 residues. Here the CDR3 DNA reads TGTGCCAGCAGCTCGGGAGAGCGGGAGGGCCGTGCCTACAATGAGCAGTTCTTC. As protein: CASSSGEREGRAYNEQFF.

In its sample, this clone was seen once. V and J are TRBV19 and TRBJ2-3, with 8 bases that match TRBD2. CDR1 LNHDA and CDR2 SQIVND come from the germline V gene (reference sequence). V gave up 6 bases and J gave up 5 bases; unmatched junction bases: 4. CDR3 size: 13 residues. CDR3 sequence: CASRSGSRDTQYF. As DNA, the CDR3 is TGTGCCAGTAGGAGCGGGAGTAGAGATACGCAGTATTTT.

The chain is built from TRBV9 and TRBJ1-4; 8 bases are shared with TRBD1. The CDR3 has 17 amino acids. Germline-derived CDR1 and CDR2 are SGDLS and YYNGEE. V shed 3 bases, J shed 4 bases, and the junction held 11 bases outside the gene matches. CDR3 nucleotides: TGTGCCAGCAGCGAGGGGGGGACGGGACAGGTTAATGAAAAACTGTTTTTT. Its protein is CASSEGGTGQVNEKLFF.

The chain carries TRBV19 and TRBJ2-7, with D maybe TRBD1 (5 bases). This CDR3 has 13 amino acids. Trimming pared 7 bases from V and 2 bases from J, leaving 12 bases between. Germline CDR1 and CDR2: LNHDA and SQIVND (reference sequence). CDR3 region: CASTGSPAYEQYF. In DNA, the CDR3 is TGTGCCAGTACAGGGTCACCAGCCTACGAGCAGTACTTC.

The chain recombines TRBV7-9 with TRBJ1-4; D is unclear. Germline CDR1 and CDR2: SEHNR and FQNEAQ (reference sequence). This CDR3 region has 13 residues. Trimming removed 7 bases at V and 3 bases at J, with 9 bases between. The CDR3 DNA is TGTGCCAGCACCCCGGGTTCTAATGAAAAACTGTTTTTT. It is translated as CASTPGSNEKLFF.

The gene calls are TRBV28 and TRBJ1-5, with 7 bases lining up with TRBD1. The V gene's germline CDR1 is MDHEN and CDR2 SYDVKM. The junction had 8 bases not matched to a gene; V was cut back by 4 bases and J by 2 bases. This CDR3 region has 16 residues. In DNA, the CDR3 is TGTGCCAGCAGTTCGAGACAGGGAAGGGGCAATCAGCCCCAGCATTTT. Encoded protein: CASSSRQGRGNQPQHF.

CDR3 amino acids: CASRQGGATGANVLTF. In DNA form, the CDR3 reads TGTGCCAGCAGGCAGGGTGGAGCGACTGGGGCCAACGTCCTGACTTTC. The chain couples TRBV28 to TRBJ2-6; perhaps TRBD1 as D (5 bases). The CDR3 totals 16 residues. Germline CDR1 and CDR2: MDHEN and SYDVKM. Trimming took 6 bases from V and 2 from J, leaving 14 bases between them.

J is TRBJ2-1 and V is TRBV5-1; 16 nucleotides align to TRBD2. With V trimmed by 3 bases and J by 9 bases, 3 bases remained unmatched. The V gene's germline CDR1 is SGHRS and CDR2 YFSETQ. CDR3 size: 15 residues. The CDR3 nucleotides read TGCGCCAGCAGCTCGGGACTAGCGGGAGGGACTGAGCAGTTCTTC. Translated, it gives CASSSGLAGGTEQFF.

The chain links TRBV10-1 to TRBJ2-1; TRBD2 matches at 8 bases. The J segment lost 2 bases and the V segment lost 3 bases, leaving 3 bases of the junction unmatched. CDR1 and CDR2 from the germline V gene are WNHNN and SYGVQD (reference sequence). This CDR3 contains 15 residues. CDR3 coding DNA: TGCGCCAGCAGTGACCGGGAGGGCCCCTACAATGAGCAGTTCTTC. It yields the protein CASSDREGPYNEQFF.

The chain recombines TRBV5-1 with TRBJ1-1; no reliable D call. Germline V gene sequence: CDR1 SGHRS, CDR2 YFSETQ. V was pared by 8 bases and J by 1 base, with 18 bases between. The CDR3 totals 15 residues. The DNA of the CDR3 is TGCGCCAGTCAGGTGACCCCGGGAGCGAACACTGAAGCTTTCTTT. As protein: CASQVTPGANTEAFF.

This chain links TRBV5-1 with TRBJ2-1, with 7 bases fitting TRBD1. The CDR3 contains 14 residues. With 0 bases clipped from V and 5 bases from J, the junction kept 2 bases outside the gene matches. Germline loops: CDR1 SGHRS, CDR2 YFSETQ. CDR3 region: CASSLEGGDNEQFF. For the CDR3, the DNA is TGCGCCAGCAGCTTGGAAGGGGGCGACAATGAGCAGTTCTTC.

DNA of the CDR3: TGTGCCAGCAGTTCCCACGGGGGTTCCTACGAGCAGTACTTC. It translates to CASSSHGGSYEQYF. The rearrangement links TRBV28 to TRBJ2-7; D perhaps matches TRBD2 (6 bases). Germline assignment: CDR1 MDHEN and CDR2 SYDVKM. V lost 4 bases to trimming and J lost 1 base, with 11 bases between them. There are 14 residues in the CDR3.

CDR3 protein: CASSEGTGGLGRYEKLFF. CDR3 nucleotides: TGTGCCAGCAGTGAAGGGACAGGGGGCCTGGGACGCTATGAAAAACTGTTTTTT. The rearrangement links TRBV6-1 to TRBJ1-4, with 11 bases fitting TRBD1. The CDR3 sequence is 18 residues long. With 1 base clipped from V and 6 bases from J, the junction kept 10 bases outside the gene matches. Germline V CDR1 and CDR2: MNHNS, SASEGT.

The CDR3 region has the DNA TGTGCCAGCAGCCAAACTGATAGCGGGAGTAGATACATTCAGTACTTC. It is translated as CASSQTDSGSRYIQYF. The chain has TRBV4-2 and TRBJ2-4; 9 bases fit TRBD2. After removal of 2 bases from V and 8 bases from J, the junction contained 10 bases not matched to a gene. CDR3 length equals 16 residues. Germline CDR1 LGHNA, CDR2 YNFKEQ.

The CDR3 nucleotides are TGCGCCAGCAGCAGGAACCCACAGTCTGATGAGCAGTTCTTC. As protein: CASSRNPQSDEQFF. The chain combines TRBV5-1 with TRBJ2-1; D is unclear. Per the germline V gene, CDR1 is SGHRS and CDR2 is YFSETQ. Trimming left V 4 bases short and J 8 bases short, with 16 bases between. The length of the CDR3 is 14 residues.

V and J are TRBV13 and TRBJ2-7, with TRBD2 matching 10 bases. Trimming took 3 bases from V and 3 from J; bases not matched to a gene: 5. Germline CDR1 reads PRHDT; CDR2 reads FYEKMQ (reference sequence). The CDR3 is 15 residues long. For the CDR3, the DNA is TGTGCCAGCAGCTTCACAGGACTAGCGGTCTACGAGCAGTACTTC. Protein sequence: CASSFTGLAVYEQYF.

V is TRBV5-1 and J is TRBJ2-5, with 7 bases that match TRBD1. This CDR3 contains 15 residues. Germline V gene sequence: CDR1 SGHRS, CDR2 YFSETQ. V lost 6 bases, J lost 5 bases, and 13 bases stayed unmatched. CDR3 region: CASTPGGPRSETQYF. For the CDR3, the DNA is TGCGCCAGCACCCCAGGGGGTCCCCGGAGTGAGACCCAGTACTTC.

The CDR3 here is CASSSGGDNTEAFF. The CDR3 DNA follows: TGTGCCAGCAGCTCCGGGGGGGACAACACTGAAGCTTTCTTT. The chain employs TRBV7-2 and TRBJ1-1, with TRBD1 as a possible D gene (5 bases). Trimming pared 4 bases from V and 2 bases from J, leaving 11 bases between. Germline V lookup: CDR1 SGHTA, CDR2 FQGNSA. The CDR3 runs 14 residues.

V is TRBV6-5 and J is TRBJ1-3, with 7 bases that match TRBD1. This CDR3 contains 14 residues. J was trimmed by 6 bases and V by 5 bases; bases with no gene match: 7. The V gene's germline CDR1 is MNHEY and CDR2 SVGAGI. The CDR3 reads CASSLRGGLNTIYF. The CDR3, as DNA: TGTGCCAGCAGTCTCCGAGGGGGCCTAAACACCATATATTTT.

On this clone: At one boundary the junction diverges from the germline segment, which might be a read error. The chain is built from TRBV15 and TRBJ2-2, with 8 nucleotides matching TRBD2. Germline V CDR1 and CDR2: LNHNV, YYDKDF (reference sequence). The CDR3 has 13 amino acids. The CDR3 DNA reads TGTGCAACCAGCAGGTCGAAGGACGGGAGGGTGTTTTTT. The encoded protein is CATSRSKDGRVFF.

This chain joins TRBV30 and TRBJ2-2, with TRBD1 matching over 9 bases. Germline CDR1 reads GTSNPN; CDR2 reads SVGIG (reference sequence). The CDR3 spans 17 residues. Losses at the gene ends were 3 bases for V and 6 bases for J; bases not matched to a gene: 14. The CDR3 is CAWSAFEGTGNPGELFF. CDR3 DNA sequence: TGTGCCTGGAGCGCCTTTGAGGGGACAGGGAATCCCGGGGAGCTGTTTTTT.

This clone came up a few times. The V and J genes are TRBV6-5 and TRBJ1-5, with 7 nucleotides matching TRBD1. Trimming at V came to 5 bases and at J to 9 bases, leaving 13 bases not matched to a gene. The CDR3 is 15 amino acids. Germline V CDR1 and CDR2: MNHEY, SVGAGI. The CDR3 reads CASSSSRDRLWPQHF. CDR3 in DNA: TGTGCCAGCAGTAGCTCCCGGGACAGATTATGGCCCCAGCATTTT.

CDR3 in amino acids: CASSQGLAGGHTDTQYF. In nucleotides, the CDR3 is TGTGCCAGCAGCCAAGGACTAGCGGGAGGGCATACAGATACGCAGTATTTT. The genes are TRBV4-2 and TRBJ2-3; 14 bases are a match to TRBD2. Losses at the gene ends were 1 base for V and 3 bases for J; bases not matched to a gene: 3. Germline V gene lookup returns CDR1 LGHNA and CDR2 YNFKEQ. The CDR3 is made up of 17 amino acids.

This clone was seen a single time. The rearrangement uses TRBV9 and TRBJ2-3; 7 bases line up with TRBD2. Germline-derived CDR1 and CDR2 are SGDLS and YYNGEE. J was trimmed by 5 bases and V by 2 bases; bases with no gene match: 8. CDR3 size: 15 residues. CDR3 nucleotide sequence: TGTGCCAGCAGCGTCTCGGGGGGTTCGGTAGATACGCAGTATTTT. This sequence encodes CASSVSGGSVDTQYF. Full variable domain (rest looked up from reference TRBV9 and TRBJ2-3): DSGVTQTPKHLITATGQRVTLRCSPRSGDLSVYWYQQSLDQGLQFLIQYYNGEERAKGNILERFSAQQFPDLHSELNLSSLELGDSALYFCASSVSGGSVDTQYFGPGTRLTVL.

This chain links TRBV5-1 with TRBJ2-2, with TRBD1 as a possible D gene (6 bases). The V end was cut by 4 bases, the J end by 4 bases, with 11 bases between. The CDR3 consists of 14 residues. Germline-derived CDR1 and CDR2 are SGHRS and YFSETQ. CDR3 in amino acids: CASSIGQSTGELFF. In DNA, the CDR3 is TGCGCCAGCAGCATAGGACAGAGCACCGGGGAGCTGTTTTTT.

The rearrangement joins TRBV5-4 to TRBJ2-7; possible D gene TRBD1, 5 bases. The germline V gene encodes CDR1 SGHNT and CDR2 YYREEE (reference sequence). The CDR3 loop spans 15 amino acids. The ends were cut back, 4 bases at V and 6 bases at J, with 20 bases in the middle. The CDR3 DNA sequence: TGTGCCAGCAGCCCCTACTCAGGGTTCGGTTTCGAGCAGTACTTC. As protein: CASSPYSGFGFEQYF.